This T cell receptor (beta chain) is from a study of shared clonotypes between healthy human individuals. Study findings and constraints: Naive subsets tended to show greater estimated richness than memory subsets.

Deletions cut 0 bases from V and 5 bases from J, with 24 bases between. From germline, CDR1 is LGHNA and CDR2 YSLEER. CDR3 length equals 19 residues. A deep-level run was used for the assay. Sequencing was performed with immunoSEQ multiplex PCR; in TCRdb, only in-frame clones are kept and a portion is missing. The table lists under 1,100,000 clones, 70% to 80% of them singletons, with roughly 0.55% in the top ten. Turning to this clone: Antigen unknown.

The TCR originated in a man aged 18 to 30 in good health. Some clones in this sample may be carry-over from other donors' samples. The source material was memory CD4+ T cells from PBMCs. Subset defined: CD45RA-negative fraction. This chain connects TRBV4-3 to TRBJ2-3, with D possibly matching TRBD2 (6 bases). The CDR3: CASSQDLRRGPAPVDTQYF. In DNA form, the CDR3 reads TGCGCCAGCAGCCAAGATCTCCGGAGGGGCCCGGCTCCGGTAGATACGCAGTATTTT.